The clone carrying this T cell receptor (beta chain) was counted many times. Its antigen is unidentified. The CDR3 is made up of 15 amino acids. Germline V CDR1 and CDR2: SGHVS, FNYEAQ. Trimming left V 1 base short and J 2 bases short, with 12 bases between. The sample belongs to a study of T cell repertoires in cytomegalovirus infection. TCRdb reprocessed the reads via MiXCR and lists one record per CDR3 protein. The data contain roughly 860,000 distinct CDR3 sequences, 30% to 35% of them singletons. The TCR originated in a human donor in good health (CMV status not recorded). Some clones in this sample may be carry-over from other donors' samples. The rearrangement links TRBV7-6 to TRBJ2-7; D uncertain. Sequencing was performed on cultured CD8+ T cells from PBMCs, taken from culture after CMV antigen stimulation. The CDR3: CASSLVAEAPYEQYF. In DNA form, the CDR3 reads TGTGCCAGCAGCTTAGTGGCGGAAGCACCCTACGAGCAGTACTTC.